This T cell receptor (beta chain) was sequenced during a study of T cells in Graves' hyperthyroidism and ophthalmopathy. What was amplified from RNA transcripts were TCR beta CDR3 regions. During a first-round RT-PCR of the TCR CDR3, the HTBI primer set was used. TCRdb used MiXCR to reprocess the multiplex PCR reads, holding one entry per CDR3 protein. The sample holds over 300,000 distinct CDR3 sequences, roughly 13% seen once. The table lists this clonotype with many counts. In germline, CDR1 is MNHNS, CDR2 SASEGT. The V and J ends lost 5 bases and 8 bases respectively, with 28 bases between them. The CDR3 is made up of 18 amino acids.

Sample: blood. The gene calls are TRBV6-1 and TRBJ2-1; TRBD1 or TRBD2 may be the D gene (5 bases each). The clonotype comes from a woman in her thirties or forties with Graves' ophthalmopathy. Here the CDR3 reads CASSKGLPYGAEVYEQFF. The CDR3 DNA follows: TGTGCCAGCAGTAAAGGTCTCCCATACGGGGCAGAGGTCTATGAGCAGTTCTTC.